The clone carrying this T cell receptor (beta chain) has just a few counts. These data originate in a study of sequential checkpoint blockade in melanoma. Background on the study: TCRbeta immunosequencing was performed on DNA from 91 pretreatment melanoma tumor samples.

Treatment of the sample: randomized to nivolumab then ipilimumab (arm A) or the reverse (arm B). Data came from immunoSEQ multiplex PCR; TCRdb stores just in-frame clones and leaves some out. The data contain about 9,300 clones, 25% to 30% of them seen just once; the ten biggest clones take up 20% to 25%. The CDR3 is 14 amino acids. Germline CDR1 reads MDHEN; CDR2 reads SYDVKM. V was clipped by 1 base and J by 5 bases, with 11 bases between them. The specimen was tumor tissue (inferred from file names), collected from a patient given nivolumab and ipilimumab in sequence. The chain combines TRBV28 with TRBJ1-1, with a tentative D call TRBD1 (5 bases). The receptor was isolated from a human donor with melanoma. The CDR3 DNA follows: TGTGCCAGCAGTTTATCAGAGGGACGGACTGAAGCTTTCTTT. Its translation is CASSLSEGRTEAFF.